A selection of T cell receptor beta chains follows, all from one sample in a study of identical twins. TCRdb re-called the 5' RACE reads with MiXCR, one entry per CDR3 protein. The sample has 700,000 to 950,000 distinct CDR3 sequences, 9% to 15% seen once; the top ten hold around 1.5%. This same sample was also part of a study on yellow fever vaccine responses in identical twins.

The sequencing input was PBMCs. The receptor set was obtained from a woman between 18 and 29 years old in good health. CDR3s include the opening cysteine and the closing phenylalanine or tryptophan. D genes are given only for firm matches. Clone size appears in some rows only: once, few, many, or a class for an expanded clone.

j_gene,v_gene,d_gene,abundance,CDR3aa,CDR3nt
TRBJ2-7,TRBV28,TRBD2,few,CASIPRGTSGRGEQYF,TGTGCCAGCATCCCAAGGGGGACTAGCGGGAGGGGCGAGCAGTACTTC
TRBJ2-2,TRBV20-1,NA,few,CSARSKPGRNTGELFF,TGCAGTGCCCGTTCAAAACCCGGGAGAAACACCGGGGAGCTGTTTTTT
TRBJ1-5,TRBV5-4,TRBD1,few,CASRGEQGVEHF,TGTGCCAGCAGGGGTGAACAGGGGGTTGAGCATTTT
TRBJ2-5,TRBV20-1,TRBD2,NA,CSARRTSGKETQYF,TGCAGTGCTAGGAGGACTAGCGGGAAAGAGACCCAGTACTTC
TRBJ2-2,TRBV4-1,NA,NA,CASSQGQRESGELFF,TGCGCCAGCAGCCAAGGCCAAAGAGAGAGCGGGGAGCTGTTTTTT
TRBJ1-5,TRBV6-5,NA,few,CASSLEFGSNQPQHF,TGTGCCAGCAGTTTAGAGTTCGGCAGCAATCAGCCCCAGCATTTT
TRBJ2-2,TRBV7-7,TRBD2,NA,CASSLRLAGPGELFF,TGTGCCAGCAGCCTGCGACTAGCTGGCCCCGGGGAGCTGTTTTTT
TRBJ2-2,TRBV9,NA,NA,CASSVRGAENTGELFF,TGTGCCAGCAGCGTACGGGGGGCAGAGAACACCGGGGAGCTGTTTTTT
TRBJ2-4,TRBV23-1,TRBD2,NA,CASSQYPGPVGLAGGPKNIQYF,TGCGCCAGCAGTCAGTACCCCGGTCCCGTGGGACTAGCGGGAGGGCCCAAAAACATTCAGTACTTC
TRBJ1-5,TRBV24-1,NA,few,CATSEQASNQPQHF,TGTGCCACCAGTGAGCAAGCTAGCAATCAGCCCCAGCATTTT
TRBJ2-1,TRBV2,NA,NA,CASKGRSWSGNEQFF,TGTGCCAGCAAGGGGCGGAGCTGGTCTGGGAATGAGCAGTTCTTC
TRBJ1-5,TRBV24-1,NA,NA,CATNRAPRAQHF,TGTGCCACCAATCGCGCTCCCCGAGCTCAGCATTTT
TRBJ2-3,TRBV2,TRBD2,NA,CASSGTSFFADTQYF,TGTGCCAGCAGTGGGACTAGCTTTTTCGCAGATACGCAGTATTTT
TRBJ2-1,TRBV24-1,TRBD1,few,CATSLGTASSYNEQFF,TGTGCCACCAGTCTTGGGACAGCCAGCTCCTACAATGAGCAGTTCTTC
TRBJ2-2,TRBV5-1,NA,many,CASSGGAINTGELFF,TGCGCCAGCAGCGGAGGGGCGATTAACACCGGGGAGCTGTTTTTT
TRBJ2-1,TRBV15,NA,NA,CATSRAQGSFNEQFF,TGTGCCACCAGCAGAGCGCAGGGTTCGTTCAATGAGCAGTTCTTC
TRBJ2-1,TRBV28,TRBD2,few,CASSTRGSSYNEQFF,TGTGCCAGCAGTACGCGGGGGTCCTCCTACAATGAGCAGTTCTTC
TRBJ2-2,TRBV10-3,NA,few,CAISEEGANTGELFF,TGTGCCATCAGTGAGGAGGGGGCGAACACCGGGGAGCTGTTTTTT
TRBJ2-6,TRBV28,NA,few,CASSLYWRAGSGANVLTF,TGTGCCAGCAGTTTATACTGGCGGGCCGGATCTGGGGCCAACGTCCTGACTTTC
TRBJ2-1,TRBV3-1,NA,NA,CASSQDSGVIRGRNEQFF,TGTGCCAGCAGCCAAGATTCGGGGGTCATCCGGGGGCGCAATGAGCAGTTCTTC
TRBJ1-5,TRBV6-1,NA,few,CASSRAGTEAYSNQPQHF,TGTGCCAGCAGTCGAGCCGGGACCGAAGCGTATAGCAATCAGCCCCAGCATTTT
TRBJ2-2,TRBV5-1,NA,few,CASSLEATKGELFF,TGCGCCAGCAGCTTGGAGGCAACCAAGGGGGAGCTGTTTTTT
TRBJ1-1,TRBV12-3/TRBV12-4,TRBD1,NA,CASTHRTGNTEAFF,TGTGCCAGCACCCATAGGACAGGGAACACTGAAGCTTTCTTT
TRBJ1-6,TRBV6-1,NA,few,CASSERRDNSPLHF,TGTGCCAGCAGTGAACGCAGGGATAATTCACCCCTCCACTTT
TRBJ2-2,TRBV6-5,TRBD1,few,CASSYRGLHTGELFF,TGTGCCAGCAGTTACAGGGGGCTTCACACCGGGGAGCTGTTTTTT
TRBJ1-6,TRBV11-2,NA,few,CASSLGTWPLHF,TGTGCCAGCAGCTTAGGTACATGGCCCCTCCACTTT
TRBJ2-5,TRBV29-1,TRBD1,NA,CSVEYRGYQETQYF,TGCAGCGTTGAGTACAGGGGATATCAAGAGACCCAGTACTTC
TRBJ2-3,TRBV2,TRBD2,few,CASSRLAGEKDTQYF,TGTGCCAGCAGTCGACTAGCGGGGGAGAAAGATACGCAGTATTTT
TRBJ2-3,TRBV21-1,NA,NA,CASSNRGSTQKSLTDTQYF,TGTGCCAGCAGCAATAGGGGCTCCACCCAGAAGAGCCTCACAGATACGCAGTATTTT
TRBJ1-5,TRBV24-1,TRBD1,NA,CATSETGTGGNQPQHF,TGTGCCACCAGTGAGACCGGGACAGGAGGGAATCAGCCCCAGCATTTT
TRBJ2-1,TRBV10-3,TRBD2,many,CATRGLAGAYNEQFF,TGTGCCACACGAGGACTAGCGGGGGCCTACAATGAGCAGTTCTTC
TRBJ2-1,TRBV5-1,TRBD1,NA,CASKKGASYNEQFF,TGCGCCAGTAAGAAGGGGGCGAGCTACAATGAGCAGTTCTTC
TRBJ1-2,TRBV29-1,TRBD1,NA,CSVSDREDGYTF,TGCAGCGTCTCGGACAGGGAAGACGGCTACACCTTC
TRBJ2-7,TRBV28,TRBD1,many,CASSSTGAGYEQYF,TGTGCCAGCAGTTCCACAGGGGCGGGCTACGAGCAGTACTTC
TRBJ2-2,TRBV10-1,NA,many,CASRDVTDTGELFF,TGCGCCAGCAGAGACGTGACAGACACCGGGGAGCTGTTTTTT
TRBJ1-5,TRBV20-1,NA,few,CSAVGPNQPQHF,TGCAGTGCTGTGGGTCCCAATCAGCCCCAGCATTTT
TRBJ2-2,TRBV28,NA,few,CASSSPSSSNTGELFF,TGTGCCAGCAGTTCCCCTTCCAGTTCGAACACCGGGGAGCTGTTTTTT
TRBJ2-3,TRBV4-1,TRBD2,NA,CASSQDYRGVLDTQYF,TGCGCCAGCAGCCAAGATTATCGGGGGGTCCTAGATACGCAGTATTTT
TRBJ2-1,TRBV20-1,TRBD2,NA,CSARPSAGVSNEQFF,TGCAGTGCTAGGCCCTCCGCGGGAGTGAGTAATGAGCAGTTCTTC
TRBJ2-7,TRBV12-3/TRBV12-4,NA,few,CASSFVRGTYEQYF,TGTGCCAGCAGTTTCGTCCGGGGGACCTACGAGCAGTACTTC
TRBJ2-1,TRBV3-1,TRBD2,few,CASTNLAGNNEQFF,TGTGCCAGCACAAACCTAGCGGGGAACAATGAGCAGTTCTTC
TRBJ1-1,TRBV12-3/TRBV12-4,NA,few,CASTPGPLFGAFF,TGTGCCAGCACCCCGGGACCTTTATTTGGGGCTTTCTTT
TRBJ2-3,TRBV29-1,NA,few,CSVDSVLDTQYF,TGCAGCGTAGACAGTGTTTTAGATACGCAGTATTTT
TRBJ2-1,TRBV3-1,NA,many,CASSHGRSEQFF,TGTGCCAGCAGCCATGGAAGGAGTGAGCAGTTCTTC
TRBJ1-5,TRBV20-1,NA,few,CSMQADQPQHF,TGCAGTATGCAAGCAGATCAGCCCCAGCATTTT
TRBJ2-1,TRBV15,NA,NA,CATSRDRSAVSYNEQFF,TGTGCCACCAGCAGAGATCGTAGCGCCGTGTCCTACAATGAGCAGTTCTTC
TRBJ2-1,TRBV12-3/TRBV12-4,TRBD2,NA,CASSVGTSGTNEQFF,TGTGCCAGCAGTGTCGGGACTAGCGGAACCAATGAGCAGTTCTTC
TRBJ2-5,TRBV7-6,NA,NA,CASSLVGSGYETQYF,TGTGCCAGCAGCTTAGTGGGCAGCGGGTATGAGACCCAGTACTTC